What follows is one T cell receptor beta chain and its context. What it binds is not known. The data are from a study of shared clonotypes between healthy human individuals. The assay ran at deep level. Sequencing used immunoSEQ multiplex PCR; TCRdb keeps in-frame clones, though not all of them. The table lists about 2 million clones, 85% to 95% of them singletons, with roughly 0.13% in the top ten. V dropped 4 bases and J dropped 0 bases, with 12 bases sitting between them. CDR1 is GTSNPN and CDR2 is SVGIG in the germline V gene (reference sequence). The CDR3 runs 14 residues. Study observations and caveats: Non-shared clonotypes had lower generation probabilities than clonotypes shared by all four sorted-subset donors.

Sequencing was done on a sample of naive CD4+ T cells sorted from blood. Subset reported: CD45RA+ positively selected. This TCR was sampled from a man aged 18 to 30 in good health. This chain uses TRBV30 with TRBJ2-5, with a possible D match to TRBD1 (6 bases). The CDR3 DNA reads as TGTGCCTGGACCGGGACATCGTACCAAGAGACCCAGTACTTC. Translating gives CAWTGTSYQETQYF.